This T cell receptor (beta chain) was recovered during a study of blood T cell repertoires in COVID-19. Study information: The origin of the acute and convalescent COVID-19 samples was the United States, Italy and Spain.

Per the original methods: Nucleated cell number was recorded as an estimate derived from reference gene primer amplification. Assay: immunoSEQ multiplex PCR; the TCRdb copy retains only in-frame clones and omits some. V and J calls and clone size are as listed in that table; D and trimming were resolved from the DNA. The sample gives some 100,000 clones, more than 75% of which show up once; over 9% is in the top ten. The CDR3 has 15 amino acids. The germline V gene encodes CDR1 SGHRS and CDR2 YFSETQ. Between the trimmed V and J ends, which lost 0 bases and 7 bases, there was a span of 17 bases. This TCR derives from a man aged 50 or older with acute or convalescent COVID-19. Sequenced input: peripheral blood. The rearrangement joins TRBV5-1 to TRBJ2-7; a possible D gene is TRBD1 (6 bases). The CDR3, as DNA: TGCGCCAGCAGCTTGGATGGTAGGGGGAGAGGTGAGCAGTACTTC. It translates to CASSLDGRGRGEQYF.